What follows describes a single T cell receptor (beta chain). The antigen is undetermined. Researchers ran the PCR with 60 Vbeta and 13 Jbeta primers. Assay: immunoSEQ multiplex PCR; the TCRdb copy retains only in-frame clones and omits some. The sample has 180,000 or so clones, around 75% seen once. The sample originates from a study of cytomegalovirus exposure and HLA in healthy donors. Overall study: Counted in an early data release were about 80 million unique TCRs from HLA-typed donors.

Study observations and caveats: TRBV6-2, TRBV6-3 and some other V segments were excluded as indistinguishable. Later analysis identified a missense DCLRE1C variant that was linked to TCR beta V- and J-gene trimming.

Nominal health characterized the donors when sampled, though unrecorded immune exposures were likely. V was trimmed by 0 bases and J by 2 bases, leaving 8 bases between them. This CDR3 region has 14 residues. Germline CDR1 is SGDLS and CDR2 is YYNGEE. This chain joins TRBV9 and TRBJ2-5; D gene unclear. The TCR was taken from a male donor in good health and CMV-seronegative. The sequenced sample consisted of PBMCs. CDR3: CASSVATAQETQYF. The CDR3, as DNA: TGTGCCAGCAGCGTAGCTACCGCGCAAGAGACCCAGTACTTC. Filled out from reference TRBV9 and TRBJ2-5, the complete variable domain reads DSGVTQTPKHLITATGQRVTLRCSPRSGDLSVYWYQQSLDQGLQFLIQYYNGEERAKGNILERFSAQQFPDLHSELNLSSLELGDSALYFCASSVATAQETQYFGPGTRLLVL.